This T cell receptor (beta chain) was sequenced for a study of blood T cell repertoires in COVID-19 (dated by TCRdb to the early 2020s). With regard to the full study: The collaborator samples originated in the United States, Italy and Spain and spanned the acute and convalescent phases of COVID-19. A de-identified subject ID, COVID-19 status, age in years and sex were almost always included in the sample metadata. The repertoires were made available in a free public database intended to serve as a resource for research on the immune response to SARS-CoV-2. The prospective study material was composed of cDNA or gDNA derived from T cells, B-cell-depleted T cells, or PBMCs. Where available, HLA class I and class II types were obtained from metadata supplied by the sample provider rather than from assay-based typing. Subjects who had been exposed to COVID-19, were actively infected with it, or had recovered from it provided the deeply sampled blood TCRbeta repertoires that made up the dataset. Samples came from the ongoing ImmuneRACE study (first 160 participants) plus 1,254 subjects from 6 global collaborators. Results and caveats for the whole study, not just this receptor: The quantity of clinical and demographic metadata differed by source and by participant and was supplied without curation.

The immunoSEQ Assay, a bias-controlled multiplex PCR, was used to amplify TCRbeta CDR3 regions from genomic DNA. The original pipeline was this. Within the assay, amplification of reference gene primers was used to estimate how many nucleated cells each sample contained. To quantify the absolute abundance of each unique TCRbeta CDR3 rearrangement, sequence reads were collapsed and filtered. For each sample, productive Simpson clonality was calculated as the square root of Simpson's diversity index over productive rearrangements. As stored in TCRdb, this immuneACCESS dataset retains in-frame rearrangements with V and J assigned. A fraction of the clones does not appear; measured against another copy, unresolved V genes explain less than half of the discrepancy, and the remainder lacks a known reason. The DNA gave D and trimming, while V, J and clone size come from that table. For this sample the table gives around 100,000 clones, of which about 80% were detected only once. The top ten clonotypes cover 10% to 15% of the sample.

Each collaborating institution followed its own protocols to collect whole blood in K2EDTA tubes. Collaborator samples were shipped for TCRbeta analysis as frozen whole blood, isolated PBMCs, or DNA extracted from either sample type. Remarks on this clone: Which antigen it targets is not known. The sample holds no much larger clone one base away, and base qualities are not on file.

The sequencing sample was made of peripheral blood. The sequence was obtained from a human donor in a cohort sampled during active or convalescent COVID-19.

The nucleotide sequence reads as follows: TGTGCCAGCTCTTCGGCAGGCTATAGCAATCAGCCCCAGCATTTT. The resulting protein is CASSSAGYSNQPQHF. The chain couples TRBV18 to TRBJ1-5, with the D gene uncertain. V gives up 6 bases and J gives up 0 bases, and the segment between their germline ends measures 12 bases. The CDR3 has 15 amino acids, counting the end cysteine and phenylalanine. Left in the record is the CDR3 DNA by itself, 45 bases read in frame from the first base. Per the germline V gene, KGHSH is the CDR1 and LQKENI is the CDR2.